The entry that follows covers one T cell receptor beta chain sequence. The data belong to a study of OX40 agonist ivuxolimab in advanced cancers. The method was immunoSEQ multiplex PCR; TCRdb's version includes in-frame clones alone and lacks a portion of them. Of some 66,000 clones listed, roughly four fifths are singletons. The CDR3 spans 22 residues. The chain joins TRBV12-2 to TRBJ2-3; the table's D call of TRBD2 was not tested on the DNA. TRBV12-2 is termed a pseudogene. Sample: CD4+ or CD8+ T cells sorted from blood, taken in a trial of the OX40 agonist ivuxolimab. This receptor was taken from an adult with an advanced solid tumor such as melanoma, head and neck, liver or kidney cancer. The CDR3 protein is CASRSHPRTGGLAGVLTDTQYF. CDR3 nucleotide sequence: TGTGCAAGTCGCTCCCATCCGCGGACAGGCGGACTAGCGGGAGTGCTCACAGATACGCAGTATTTT.